This T cell receptor beta chain is from a study of metastatic and nonmetastatic thyroid tumors. Whole-study context: Where malignant and benign thyroid patients were concerned, repertoires were compared across blood and tumor or nodule tissue. General study results and limits: Compared with benign nodules, malignant thyroid tumors were reported to have significantly higher TCR beta diversity in both blood and tumor.

There were no patients who had received any treatment before thyroid surgery. In this sample, this clone turned up many times. Its cognate antigen is unknown. Original analysis: Using the CDR3 differences seen across clinicopathological groups, the authors built a distant-metastasis classifier for papillary thyroid cancer, which was meant to discriminate distant-metastatic patients. TCRdb used MiXCR to call clones anew from the PCR reads. TCRdb, rather than the study authors, made the V and J calls. This table holds fewer than 25,000 clones, less than 20% found once. The specimen sequenced was blood. This clonotype was sampled from a female donor with papillary thyroid cancer or a benign thyroid nodule (not recorded which). Some clones in this sample may be carry-over from other donors' samples.

CDR3 in amino acids: CASSAPSGYGTQYF. The CDR3 nucleotides read TGCGCCAGCAGCGCTCCGAGTGGATACGGTACGCAGTATTTT. This chain links TRBV5-1 with TRBJ2-3; no clear D. Germline CDR1 is SGHRS and CDR2 is YFSETQ. This CDR3 has 14 residues. V lost 4 bases and J 8 bases, leaving 17 bases between the germline ends.